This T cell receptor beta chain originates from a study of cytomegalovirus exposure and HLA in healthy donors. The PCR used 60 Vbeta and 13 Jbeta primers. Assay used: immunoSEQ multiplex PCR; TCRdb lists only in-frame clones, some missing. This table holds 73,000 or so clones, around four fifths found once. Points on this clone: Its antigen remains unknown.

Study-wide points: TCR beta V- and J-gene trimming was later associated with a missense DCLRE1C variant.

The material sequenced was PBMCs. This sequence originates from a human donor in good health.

The CDR3 is CASSEAADSREQFF. In nucleotides, the CDR3 is TGTGCCAGCAGTGAAGCGGCGGATTCGAGAGAGCAGTTCTTC. This chain connects TRBV6-1 to TRBJ2-1; no clear D. The CDR3 extends over 14 amino acids. V dropped 0 bases and J dropped 10 bases, with 13 bases sitting between them. CDR1 is MNHNS, CDR2 SASEGT, per germline.